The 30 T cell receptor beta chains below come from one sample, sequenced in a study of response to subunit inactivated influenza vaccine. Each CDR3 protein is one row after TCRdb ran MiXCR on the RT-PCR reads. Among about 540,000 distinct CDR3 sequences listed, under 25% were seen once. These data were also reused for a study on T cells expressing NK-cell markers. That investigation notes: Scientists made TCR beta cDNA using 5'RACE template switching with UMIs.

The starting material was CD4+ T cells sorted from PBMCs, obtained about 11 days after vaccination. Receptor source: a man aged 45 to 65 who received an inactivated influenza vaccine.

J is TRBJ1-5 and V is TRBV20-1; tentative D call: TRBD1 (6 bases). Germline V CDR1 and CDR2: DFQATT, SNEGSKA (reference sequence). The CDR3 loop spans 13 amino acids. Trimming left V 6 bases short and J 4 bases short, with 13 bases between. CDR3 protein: CSALDSPNQPQHF. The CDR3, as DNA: TGCAGTGCACTGGACAGCCCGAATCAGCCCCAGCATTTT.

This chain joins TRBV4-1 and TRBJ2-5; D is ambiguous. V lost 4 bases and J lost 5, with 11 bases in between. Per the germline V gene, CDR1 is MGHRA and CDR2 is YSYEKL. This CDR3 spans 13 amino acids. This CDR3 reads CASSRLPLETQYF. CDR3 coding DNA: TGCGCCAGCAGCCGACTGCCTTTGGAGACCCAGTACTTC.

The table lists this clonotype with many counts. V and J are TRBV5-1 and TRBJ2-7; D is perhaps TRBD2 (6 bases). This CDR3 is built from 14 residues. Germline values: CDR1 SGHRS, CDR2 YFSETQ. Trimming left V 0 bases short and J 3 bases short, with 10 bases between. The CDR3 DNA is TGCGCCAGCAGCTTGGCCGGGACTCACTACGAGCAGTACTTC. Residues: CASSLAGTHYEQYF. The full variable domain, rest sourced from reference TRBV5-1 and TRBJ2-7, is KAGVTQTPRYLIKTRGQQVTLSCSPISGHRSVSWYQQTPGQGLQFLFEYFSETQRNKGNFPGRFSGRQFSNSRSEMNVSTLELGDSALYLCASSLAGTHYEQYFGPGTRLTVT.

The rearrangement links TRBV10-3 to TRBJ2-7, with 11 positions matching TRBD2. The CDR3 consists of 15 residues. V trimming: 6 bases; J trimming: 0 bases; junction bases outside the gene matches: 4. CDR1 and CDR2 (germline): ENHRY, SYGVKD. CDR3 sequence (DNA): TGTGCCATCAGCGCCGGGACTAGCGGCTCCTACGAGCAGTACTTC. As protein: CAISAGTSGSYEQYF.

The CDR3 loop reads CASSKANQPQHF. CDR3 DNA: TGTGCCAGCAGCAAAGCAAATCAGCCCCAGCATTTT. V is TRBV21-1 and J is TRBJ1-5. TRBV21-1 is deemed a pseudogene. The CDR3 is 12 amino acids.

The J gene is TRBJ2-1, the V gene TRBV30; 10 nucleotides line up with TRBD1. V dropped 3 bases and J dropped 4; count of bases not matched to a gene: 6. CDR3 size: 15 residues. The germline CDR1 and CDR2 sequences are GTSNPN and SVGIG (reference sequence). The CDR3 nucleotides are TGTGCCTGGAGATTGGGACAGGGGAGATACAATGAGCAGTTCTTC. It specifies CAWRLGQGRYNEQFF.

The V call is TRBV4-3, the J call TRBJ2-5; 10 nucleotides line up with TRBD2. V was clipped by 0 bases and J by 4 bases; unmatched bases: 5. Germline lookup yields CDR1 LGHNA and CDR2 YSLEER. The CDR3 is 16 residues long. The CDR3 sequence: CASSQDRPSGGETQYF. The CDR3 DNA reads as TGCGCCAGCAGCCAAGACCGGCCTAGCGGGGGAGAGACCCAGTACTTC.

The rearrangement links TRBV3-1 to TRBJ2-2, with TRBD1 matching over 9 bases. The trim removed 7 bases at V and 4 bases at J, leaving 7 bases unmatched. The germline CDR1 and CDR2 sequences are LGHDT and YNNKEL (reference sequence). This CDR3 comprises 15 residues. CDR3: CASTPGQGITGELFF. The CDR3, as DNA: TGTGCCAGCACACCGGGACAGGGAATCACCGGGGAGCTGTTTTTT.

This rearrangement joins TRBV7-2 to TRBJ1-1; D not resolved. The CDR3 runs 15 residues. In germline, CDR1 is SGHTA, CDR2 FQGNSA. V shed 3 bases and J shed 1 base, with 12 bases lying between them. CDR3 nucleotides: TGTGCCAGCAGCTTGGGAGGCGCAACGAACACTGAAGCTTTCTTT. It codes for CASSLGGATNTEAFF.

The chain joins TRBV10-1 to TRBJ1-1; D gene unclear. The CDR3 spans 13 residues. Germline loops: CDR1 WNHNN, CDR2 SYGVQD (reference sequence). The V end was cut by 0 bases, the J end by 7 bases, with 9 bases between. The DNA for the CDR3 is TGCGCCAGCAGTGAGTCGTATGCGGGTGAAGCTTTCTTT. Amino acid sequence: CASSESYAGEAFF.

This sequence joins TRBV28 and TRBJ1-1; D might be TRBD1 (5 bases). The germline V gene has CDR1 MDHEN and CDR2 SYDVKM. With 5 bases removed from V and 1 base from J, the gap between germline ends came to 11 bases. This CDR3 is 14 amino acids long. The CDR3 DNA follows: TGTGCCAGCAGTCCGCCGGGACCGAACACTGAAGCTTTCTTT. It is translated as CASSPPGPNTEAFF.

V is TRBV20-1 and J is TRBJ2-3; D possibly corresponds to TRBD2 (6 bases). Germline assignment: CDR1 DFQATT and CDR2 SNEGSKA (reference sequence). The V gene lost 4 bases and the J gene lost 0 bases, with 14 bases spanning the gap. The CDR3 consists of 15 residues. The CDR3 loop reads CSATGRGFSTDTQYF. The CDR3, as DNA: TGCAGTGCTACGGGGCGGGGATTTAGCACAGATACGCAGTATTTT.

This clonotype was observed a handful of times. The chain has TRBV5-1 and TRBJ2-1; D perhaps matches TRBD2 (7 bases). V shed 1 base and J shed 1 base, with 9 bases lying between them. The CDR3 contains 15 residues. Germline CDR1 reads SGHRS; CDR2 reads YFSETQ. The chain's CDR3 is CASSLRGASYNEQFF. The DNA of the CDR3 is TGCGCCAGCAGCTTGCGGGGGGCATCCTACAATGAGCAGTTCTTC.

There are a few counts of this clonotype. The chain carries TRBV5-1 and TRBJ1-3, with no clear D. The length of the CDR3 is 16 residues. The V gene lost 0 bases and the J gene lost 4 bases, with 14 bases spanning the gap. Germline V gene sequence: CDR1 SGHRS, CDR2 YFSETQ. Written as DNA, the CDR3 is TGCGCCAGCAGCTTGGCCGGGCCACGCTACGGAAACACCATATATTTT. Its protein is CASSLAGPRYGNTIYF. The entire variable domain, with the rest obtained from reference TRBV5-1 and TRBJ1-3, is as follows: KAGVTQTPRYLIKTRGQQVTLSCSPISGHRSVSWYQQTPGQGLQFLFEYFSETQRNKGNFPGRFSGRQFSNSRSEMNVSTLELGDSALYLCASSLAGPRYGNTIYFGEGSWLTVV.

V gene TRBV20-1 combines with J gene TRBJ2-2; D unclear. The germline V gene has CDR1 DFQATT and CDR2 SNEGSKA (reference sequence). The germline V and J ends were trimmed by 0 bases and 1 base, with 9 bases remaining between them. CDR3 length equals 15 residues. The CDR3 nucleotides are TGCAGTGCTAGAGATCTTTCCGAGAACACCGGGGAGCTGTTTTTT. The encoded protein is CSARDLSENTGELFF.

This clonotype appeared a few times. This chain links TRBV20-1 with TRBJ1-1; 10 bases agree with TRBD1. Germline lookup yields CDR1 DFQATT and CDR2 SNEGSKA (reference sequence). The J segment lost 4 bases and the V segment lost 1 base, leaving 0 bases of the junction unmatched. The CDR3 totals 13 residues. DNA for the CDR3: TGCAGTGCTAGAGGGACAGGGGGCACTGAAGCTTTCTTT. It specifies CSARGTGGTEAFF.

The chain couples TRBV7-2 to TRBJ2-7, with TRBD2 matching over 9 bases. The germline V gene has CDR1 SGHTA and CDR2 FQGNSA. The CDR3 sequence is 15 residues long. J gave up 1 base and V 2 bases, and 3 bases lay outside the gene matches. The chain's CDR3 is CASSLLAGASYEQYF. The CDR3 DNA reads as TGTGCCAGCAGCTTATTAGCGGGGGCTTCCTACGAGCAGTACTTC.

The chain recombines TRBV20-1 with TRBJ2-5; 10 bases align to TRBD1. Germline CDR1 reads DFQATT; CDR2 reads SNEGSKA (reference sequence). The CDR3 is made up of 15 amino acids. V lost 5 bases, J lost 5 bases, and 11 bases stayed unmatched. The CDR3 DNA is TGCAGTGCTGCTCCGGGACAGGGGTTCTCTGAGACCCAGTACTTC. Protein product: CSAAPGQGFSETQYF.

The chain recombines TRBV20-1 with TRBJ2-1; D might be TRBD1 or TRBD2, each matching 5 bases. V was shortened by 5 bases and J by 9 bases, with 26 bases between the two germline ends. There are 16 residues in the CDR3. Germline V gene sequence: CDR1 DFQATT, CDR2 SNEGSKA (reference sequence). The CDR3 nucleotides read TGCAGTGCTCCTTCCTGGGGACGGTTAAGGTTAGGTGAGCAGTTCTTC. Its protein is CSAPSWGRLRLGEQFF.

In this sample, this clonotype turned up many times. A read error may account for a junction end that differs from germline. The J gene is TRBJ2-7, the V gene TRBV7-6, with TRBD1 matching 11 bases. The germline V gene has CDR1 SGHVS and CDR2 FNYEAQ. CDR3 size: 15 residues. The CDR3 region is CASSLGTGGSYEQYF. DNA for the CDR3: TGCGCCAGCAGCTTGGGGACAGGGGGCTCCTACGAGCAGTACTTC.

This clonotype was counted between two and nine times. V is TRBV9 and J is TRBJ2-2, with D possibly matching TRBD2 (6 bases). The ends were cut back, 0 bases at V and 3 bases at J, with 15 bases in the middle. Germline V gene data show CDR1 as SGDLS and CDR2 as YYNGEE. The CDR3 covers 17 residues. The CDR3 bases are TGTGCCAGCAGCGTAGATATCGGGGGAGTTGACACCGGGGAGCTGTTTTTT. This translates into CASSVDIGGVDTGELFF.

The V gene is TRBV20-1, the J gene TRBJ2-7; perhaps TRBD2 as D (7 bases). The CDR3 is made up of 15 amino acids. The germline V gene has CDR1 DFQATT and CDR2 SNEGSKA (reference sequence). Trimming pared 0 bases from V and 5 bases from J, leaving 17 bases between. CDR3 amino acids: CSARDWGHGGDEQYF. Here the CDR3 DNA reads TGCAGTGCTAGAGATTGGGGACATGGGGGGGACGAGCAGTACTTC.

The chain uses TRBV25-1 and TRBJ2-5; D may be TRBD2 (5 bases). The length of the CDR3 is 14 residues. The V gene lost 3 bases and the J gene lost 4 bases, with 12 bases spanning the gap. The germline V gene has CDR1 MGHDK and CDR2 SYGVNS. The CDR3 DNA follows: TGTGCCAGCAGTGATTCCGGGGTGATAGAGACCCAGTACTTC. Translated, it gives CASSDSGVIETQYF.

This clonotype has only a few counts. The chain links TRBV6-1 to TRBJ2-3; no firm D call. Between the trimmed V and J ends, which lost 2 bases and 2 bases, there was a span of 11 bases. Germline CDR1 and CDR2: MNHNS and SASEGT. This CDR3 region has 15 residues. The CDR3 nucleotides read TGTGCCAGCAGTGAAATGGCAGGCACCACAGATACGCAGTATTTT. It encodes CASSEMAGTTDTQYF.

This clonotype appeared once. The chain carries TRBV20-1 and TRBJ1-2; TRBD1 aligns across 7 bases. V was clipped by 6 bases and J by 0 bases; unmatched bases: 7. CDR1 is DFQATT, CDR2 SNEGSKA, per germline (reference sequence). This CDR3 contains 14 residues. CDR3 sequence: CSAPTGTANYGYTF. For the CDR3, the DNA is TGCAGTGCCCCAACCGGGACAGCTAACTATGGCTACACCTTC.

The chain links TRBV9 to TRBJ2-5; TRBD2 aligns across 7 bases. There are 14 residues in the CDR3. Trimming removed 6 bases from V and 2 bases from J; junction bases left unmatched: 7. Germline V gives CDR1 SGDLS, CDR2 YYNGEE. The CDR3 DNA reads TGTGCCAGCAACCTTGGGCGGGGGCAAGAGACCCAGTACTTC. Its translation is CASNLGRGQETQYF.

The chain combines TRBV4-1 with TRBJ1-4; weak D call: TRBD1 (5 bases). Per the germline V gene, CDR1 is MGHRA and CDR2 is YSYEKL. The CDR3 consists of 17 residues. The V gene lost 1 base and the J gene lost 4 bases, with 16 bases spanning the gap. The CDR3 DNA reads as TGCGCCAGCAGCCAAGTCGGGAGACGCGGGGGTAATGAAAAACTGTTTTTT. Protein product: CASSQVGRRGGNEKLFF.

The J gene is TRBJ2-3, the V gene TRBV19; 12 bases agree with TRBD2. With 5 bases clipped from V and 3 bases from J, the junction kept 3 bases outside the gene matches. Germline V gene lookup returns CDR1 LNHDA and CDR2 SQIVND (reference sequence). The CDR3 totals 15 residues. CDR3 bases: TGTGCCAGTAGTCGGACTAGCGGGGCAACAGATACGCAGTATTTT. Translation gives CASSRTSGATDTQYF.

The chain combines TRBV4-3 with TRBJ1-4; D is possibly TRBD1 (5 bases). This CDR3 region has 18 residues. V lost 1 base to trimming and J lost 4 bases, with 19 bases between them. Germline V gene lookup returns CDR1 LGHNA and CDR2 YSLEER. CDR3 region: CASSQARGVGFDNEKLFF. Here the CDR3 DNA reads TGCGCCAGCAGCCAAGCCCGGGGGGTAGGATTTGATAATGAAAAACTGTTTTTT.

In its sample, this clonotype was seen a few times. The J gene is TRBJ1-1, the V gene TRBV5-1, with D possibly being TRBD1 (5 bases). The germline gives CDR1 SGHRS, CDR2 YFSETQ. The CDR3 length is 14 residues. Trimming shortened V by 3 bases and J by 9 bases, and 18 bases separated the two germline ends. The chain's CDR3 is CASSYGRGTGKAFF. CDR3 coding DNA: TGCGCCAGCAGCTATGGAAGGGGAACGGGAAAAGCTTTCTTT.